This note documents a single T cell receptor (beta chain) sequence. Its antigen is not identified. Other DNA sequences from this sample encode an identical CDR3 as well. The sample comes from a study of cytomegalovirus exposure and HLA in healthy donors. In the study overall: When roughly 420 donors were genotyped, 81% of them were found to fall in the Caucasian-associated ancestry cluster.

Whole-study results and caveats: Later genetic work tied a missense DCLRE1C variant to beta-chain V and J trimming.

PCR used 60 Vbeta primers and 13 Jbeta primers. Profiling relied on immunoSEQ multiplex PCR, and the TCRdb table lists in-frame clones only, not all of them. The sample has approximately 280,000 clones, 85% to 90% seen once. Healthy bone marrow donors supplied every sample. Germline V gene sequence: CDR1 SNHLY, CDR2 FYNNEI. The V gene end was trimmed by 5 bases and the J gene end by 3 bases; junction bases not matched to a gene: 3. This CDR3 is built from 14 residues. Sequenced sample: PBMCs. The gene calls are TRBV2 and TRBJ1-2, with 10 bases lining up with TRBD1. The receptor was derived from a woman between 18 and 29 years old in good health and CMV-seronegative. The CDR3 is CASSRDRGDYGYTF. The CDR3 DNA is TGTGCCAGCAGTAGGGACAGGGGAGACTATGGCTACACCTTC.